Following are 20 T cell receptor beta chains from one sample sequenced in a study of blood T cells in healthy people across ages. Next came a second PCR, run for about 6 to 12 cycles, which used a sample-barcoded 5' primer along with a J-beta primer mix. From the 5' RACE reads, TCRdb called clonotypes with MiXCR, one entry per CDR3 protein. This sample has roughly 1,500,000 distinct CDR3 sequences; around 35% occur once, and the top ten carry 11%. Sequencing input: blood. These receptors all come from a young woman in good health.

In this sample, this clonotype turned up a few times. The chain couples TRBV20-1 to TRBJ2-7, with D possibly matching TRBD2 (5 bases). The last part of the DNA fits TRBJ2-5 better; the J call may be wrong. The V gene's germline CDR1 is DFQATT and CDR2 SNEGSKA (reference sequence). The length of the CDR3 is 12 residues. In nucleotides, the CDR3 is TGCAGTGCCACCTGGGGAGTGGAGACCCAGTACTTC. Translating it yields CSATWGVETQYF.

Notes on this clonotype: An end of the junction does not agree with germline; a read error may underlie this. The chain couples TRBV20-1 to TRBJ2-7; the D call may be TRBD1 or TRBD2 (5 bases each). Germline V gene lookup returns CDR1 DFQATT and CDR2 SNEGSKA (reference sequence). CDR3 size: 14 residues. CDR3 sequence reads: CSARGRAGSYEQCF. The CDR3 DNA sequence: TGCAGTGCTAGAGGGCGGGCAGGGTCCTACGAGCAGTGCTTC.

The chain is built from TRBV20-1 and TRBJ2-3; D may be TRBD1 (5 bases). This CDR3 is built from 16 residues. V was pared by 1 base and J by 5 bases, with 19 bases between. Germline-derived CDR1 and CDR2 are DFQATT and SNEGSKA (reference sequence). The CDR3 coding sequence is TGCAGTGCTAGAGGTTGGGGCCCCAAGCTGGAAGATACGCAGTATTTT. It specifies CSARGWGPKLEDTQYF.

The chain is built from TRBV11-2 and TRBJ2-2; TRBD2 matches at 13 bases. The CDR3 is made up of 19 amino acids. From germline, CDR1 is SGHAT and CDR2 FQNNGV. V was clipped by 5 bases and J by 4 bases; unmatched bases: 13. In nucleotides, the CDR3 is TGTGCCAGCAGCCCCAGATTACTAGCGGGGGGGCCGGGCACCGGGGAGCTGTTTTTT. Protein sequence: CASSPRLLAGGPGTGELFF.

This clonotype appeared a few times. The chain's CDR3 is CASSGHPSVASNEQFF. As DNA, the CDR3 is TGTGCCAGCTCAGGACACCCCTCAGTTGCGTCCAATGAGCAGTTCTTC. V usage is TRBV27 and J usage is TRBJ2-1, with D tentatively TRBD1 (5 bases). With 8 bases removed from V and 6 bases from J, the gap between germline ends came to 23 bases. The V gene's germline CDR1 is MNHEY and CDR2 SMNVEV (reference sequence). CDR3 size: 16 residues.

The rearrangement links TRBV24-1 to TRBJ2-2; no clear D gene. The CDR3 contains 13 residues. V shed 2 bases and J shed 9 bases, with 9 bases lying between them. Germline assignment: CDR1 KGHDR and CDR2 SFDVKD. The CDR3 protein is CATSDYSDRELFF. In DNA, the CDR3 is TGTGCCACCAGTGATTACTCTGACCGGGAGCTGTTTTTT.

Details on this clonotype: Relative to the germline gene, one junction end is altered; a read error may explain this. The V gene is TRBV7-9, the J gene TRBJ2-7, with 7 bases that match TRBD1. From germline, CDR1 is SEHNR and CDR2 FQNEAQ (reference sequence). There are 13 residues in the CDR3. CDR3 nucleotides: TGTGTCAGCAGCGTGGACAGGTTCGACGAGCAGTACTTC. Protein product: CVSSVDRFDEQYF.

The chain links TRBV27 to TRBJ2-7; no definite D call. Between the trimmed V and J ends, which lost 0 bases and 6 bases, there was a span of 9 bases. The CDR3 runs 13 residues. The germline V gene has CDR1 MNHEY and CDR2 SMNVEV (reference sequence). The CDR3 coding sequence is TGTGCCAGCAGTTTATCCGGGTCGATCGAGCAGTACTTC. Its translation is CASSLSGSIEQYF.

A note on this clonotype: A clone one base away is much larger, so this may be a read error. The chain carries TRBV7-8 and TRBJ2-7; possibly TRBD2 for D (6 bases). The germline V gene has CDR1 SGHVS and CDR2 FQNEAQ. Trimming took 8 bases from V and 2 from J, leaving 19 bases between them. CDR3 size: 15 residues. CDR3 DNA sequence: TGTGCCAGCTACCGTGAGGCGGGATTCCCCTACGAGCAGTACTTC. Protein: CASYREAGFPYEQYF.

Comments on this clonotype: A read error may account for a junction end that differs from germline. The V call is TRBV20-1, the J call TRBJ2-5; D gene unclear. Germline V gene lookup returns CDR1 DFQATT and CDR2 SNEGSKA (reference sequence). The CDR3 consists of 14 residues. CDR3 sequence reads: CGARATRFQETQYF. CDR3 DNA sequence: TGCGGTGCTAGAGCAACACGGTTCCAAGAGACCCAGTACTTC.

The chain employs TRBV20-1 and TRBJ1-4, with D perhaps matching TRBD1 (6 bases). V was cut by 6 bases and J by 5 bases, with 19 bases left in between. The CDR3 length is 15 residues. CDR1 is DFQATT and CDR2 is SNEGSKA in the germline V gene (reference sequence). CDR3: CSARNRVQGNEKLFF. The CDR3 DNA is TGCAGTGCGAGAAACAGGGTCCAGGGGAATGAAAAACTGTTTTTT.

In its sample, this clonotype was seen a few times. The rearrangement joins TRBV2 to TRBJ1-2; D perhaps matches TRBD1 (5 bases). V was shortened by 11 bases and J by 3 bases, with 19 bases between the two germline ends. CDR3 size: 14 residues. Germline CDR1 is SNHLY and CDR2 is FYNNEI. The CDR3, as DNA: TGTGCCTCAAGAAAGGAGGGGATGTACTATGGCTACACCTTC. This encodes CASRKEGMYYGYTF. The variable domain in full, completed from reference TRBV2 and TRBJ1-2, reads EPEVTQTPSHQVTQMGQEVILRCVPISNHLYFYWYRQILGQKVEFLVSFYNNEISEKSEIFDDQFSVERPDGSNFTLKIRSTKLEDSAMYFCASRKEGMYYGYTFGSGTRLTVV.

V and J are TRBV6-7 and TRBJ2-7; the D gene is possibly TRBD1 (5 bases). TRBV6-7 falls under the ORF class, with uncertain function. Trimming shortened V by 10 bases and J by 4 bases, and 23 bases separated the two germline ends. This CDR3 is 15 amino acids long. For the CDR3, the DNA is TGTGCCACCAGGTGGTTCTCAGGGCCGGATTACGAGCAGTACTTC. Its translation is CATRWFSGPDYEQYF.

The chain carries TRBV7-6 and TRBJ2-1, with TRBD1 matching 7 bases. The CDR3 runs 14 residues. CDR1 is SGHVS, CDR2 FNYEAQ, per germline. V trimming: 5 bases; J trimming: 12 bases; junction bases outside the gene matches: 13. The CDR3, as DNA: TGTGCCAGCAGCCTTCCCCCAGGGGGAGCAATGCAGTTCTTC. Amino acid sequence: CASSLPPGGAMQFF. Complete variable domain (other parts from reference TRBV7-6 and TRBJ2-1): GAGVSQSPRYKVTKRGQDVALRCDPISGHVSLYWYRQALGQGPEFLTYFNYEAQQDKSGLPNDRFSAERPEGSISTLTIQRTEQRDSAMYRCASSLPPGGAMQFFGPGTRLTVL.

The chain couples TRBV20-1 to TRBJ1-5; 7 bases map to TRBD1. This CDR3 spans 15 amino acids. The V segment lost 4 bases and the J segment 3 bases; nucleotides outside the gene matches: 9. The V gene's germline CDR1 is DFQATT and CDR2 SNEGSKA (reference sequence). This chain's CDR3 is CSAIFGTAYNQPQHF. CDR3 nucleotide sequence: TGCAGTGCTATTTTCGGGACAGCCTACAATCAGCCCCAGCATTTT.

The chain has TRBV15 and TRBJ1-2, with TRBD1 matching over 7 bases. V shed 2 bases and J 8 bases; nucleotides not matched to a gene: 5. CDR1 and CDR2 (germline): LNHNV, YYDKDF (reference sequence). The CDR3 runs to 13 residues. The CDR3 reads CATSRSTGIGYTF. The DNA for the CDR3 is TGTGCCACCAGCAGATCGACAGGGATCGGCTACACCTTC.

This chain uses TRBV4-1 with TRBJ1-5, with a possible D match to TRBD1 (5 bases). Trimming removed 4 bases at V and 4 bases at J, with 14 bases between. This CDR3 region has 15 residues. Germline assignment: CDR1 MGHRA and CDR2 YSYEKL. The CDR3 DNA sequence: TGCGCCAGCAGCCCTAGGGACGGAACAAATCAGCCCCAGCATTTT. It yields the protein CASSPRDGTNQPQHF.

Worth noting for this clonotype: A read error may explain this, as a much larger clone is one base away. The rearrangement joins TRBV7-9 to TRBJ2-6; D not certain. The CDR3 has 17 residues. Germline loops: CDR1 SEHNR, CDR2 FQNEAQ (reference sequence). CDR3 nucleotide sequence: TGTGCCAACAGCTCCTCCAAGGGTGTGCGAGGGGCCAACGTCCTGACTTTC. Translating it yields CANSSSKGVRGANVLTF.

The chain carries TRBV28 and TRBJ1-2; D is unclear. Deletions cut 4 bases from V and 0 bases from J, with 15 bases between. The CDR3 is made up of 16 amino acids. Germline CDR1 and CDR2: MDHEN and SYDVKM. This chain's CDR3 is CASSSLRSVTNYGYTF. The DNA of the CDR3 is TGTGCCAGCAGTTCCCTCCGGTCGGTGACTAACTATGGCTACACCTTC.

This clonotype was picked up a small number of times. V usage is TRBV5-1 and J usage is TRBJ2-2; the match to TRBD1 covers 9 bases. The J segment lost 6 bases and the V segment lost 7 bases, leaving 10 bases of the junction unmatched. The CDR3 contains 15 residues. In germline, CDR1 is SGHRS, CDR2 YFSETQ. The CDR3, as DNA: TGCGCCAGCTCCCGGACAGGGGCTTTTCCCGGGGAGCTGTTTTTT. This translates into CASSRTGAFPGELFF.